This T cell receptor (beta chain) was sequenced in a study of T cells in localized non-small cell lung cancer. Repertoires were generated with immunoSEQ multiplex PCR, while TCRdb's copy carries only in-frame clones and drops some. This table holds approximately 2,500 clones, about a quarter found once. Trimming at V came to 0 bases and at J to 8 bases, leaving 7 bases not matched to a gene. Germline lookup yields CDR1 SGHRS and CDR2 YFSETQ. The CDR3 has 15 amino acids. Study findings and constraints: Sequencing was restricted to one tumor region; therefore, heterogeneity remains possible. In adjacent lung, a median around 55 of the top 100 tumor clones were found. Compared with tumor, uninvolved adjacent lung displayed greater T cell clonality, ranking highest overall. A higher density of T cells in blood coincided with extended overall survival.

Details on this clone: What it binds is unknown.

This sequence joins TRBV5-1 and TRBJ2-1; 8 nucleotides align to TRBD1. The sample here was lung tumor tissue, taken before any cancer treatment. The TCR was taken from a woman between 40 and 69 years old with stage I lung adenocarcinoma. DNA of the CDR3: TGCGCCAGCAGCTTGGACAGGGGGGTTATGTATGAGCAGTTCTTC. Amino acids: CASSLDRGVMYEQFF.